Listed below are T cell receptor beta chains from one sample, sequenced in a study of blood T cell repertoires in COVID-19. Here immunoSEQ multiplex PCR was the method, and the copy in TCRdb shows in-frame clones only, minus some. There are just over 650,000 clones in the sample; over 80% occur only once, and over 0.2% lies in the top ten. Material for sequencing was peripheral blood. These receptors came from a woman aged 18-35 years with acute or convalescent COVID-19. The CDR3 runs from the conserved cysteine through the conserved F or W. D genes are given only for firm matches. Where a row states a size, it is once, few, many or the class of an expanded clone; other rows omit it.

d_call j_call clone_size v_call cdr3_aa cdr3_nt
TRBD1 TRBJ2-2 - TRBV30 CATQGDWDTGELFF TGTGCCACGCAGGGGGATTGGGACACCGGGGAGCTGTTTTTT
- TRBJ2-7 - TRBV27 CASKDLSGYEQYF TGTGCCAGCAAAGATCTTAGCGGCTACGAGCAGTACTTC
- TRBJ2-7 - TRBV5-1 CASSLDTIYEQYF TGCGCCAGCAGCTTGGACACTATCTACGAGCAGTACTTC
TRBD1 TRBJ1-1 - TRBV5-1 CASSLGTGENTEAFF TGCGCCAGCAGCTTGGGGACAGGTGAGAACACTGAAGCTTTCTTT
TRBD2 TRBJ2-5 - TRBV6-5 CASSLGLAREETQYF TGTGCCAGCAGCCTTGGACTAGCGAGGGAAGAGACCCAGTACTTC
TRBD1 TRBJ1-1 - TRBV4-1 CASRHFRDRANTEAFF TGCGCCAGCAGACACTTCCGGGACAGGGCGAACACTGAAGCTTTCTTT
- TRBJ2-5 - TRBV19 CASRSSGKETQYF TGTGCCAGTCGATCAAGCGGAAAAGAGACCCAGTACTTC
- TRBJ2-1 few TRBV10-3 CAISGGFDSLNNEQFF TGTGCCATCAGTGGGGGCTTTGACAGCCTAAACAATGAGCAGTTCTTC
- TRBJ2-5 - TRBV18 CASSLASPSSLAETQYF TGTGCCAGCTCACTGGCTAGCCCTAGTTCATTGGCAGAGACCCAGTACTTC
TRBD2 TRBJ2-1 few TRBV9 CASSVEAGLYNEQFF TGTGCCAGCAGCGTAGAAGCGGGGCTCTACAATGAGCAGTTCTTC
- TRBJ1-2 - TRBV20-1 CSAIFAGGYTF TGCAGTGCTATTTTCGCGGGTGGCTACACCTTC
TRBD2 TRBJ2-1 once TRBV29-1 CSVGGLAGEQFF TGCAGCGTTGGGGGACTAGCGGGGGAGCAGTTCTTC
- TRBJ1-5 - TRBV12-3/TRBV12-4 CASSLMGGQPQHF TGTGCCAGCAGTTTAATGGGGGGTCAGCCCCAGCATTTT
- TRBJ1-5 - TRBV7-6 CASSLEVGAFRNQPQHF TGTGCCAGCAGCTTAGAAGTTGGGGCTTTCAGGAATCAGCCCCAGCATTTT
- TRBJ1-2 - TRBV7-9 CASSSGTRVNYGYTF TGTGCCAGCAGCTCAGGGACAAGGGTTAACTATGGCTACACCTTC
- TRBJ2-7 - TRBV7-9 CASSLPGVEQYF TGTGCCAGCAGCTTGCCAGGGGTCGAGCAGTACTTC
- TRBJ2-2 - TRBV13 CASSLQTVTNTGELFF TGTGCCAGCAGCTTACAGACAGTTACGAACACCGGGGAGCTGTTTTTT
TRBD1 TRBJ2-2 few TRBV5-1 CATSGTGYPGELFF TGCGCCACCTCCGGGACAGGGTATCCCGGGGAGCTGTTTTTT
TRBD2 TRBJ2-5 - TRBV2 CASSDLVAGGRETQYF TGTGCCAGCAGTGACTTGGTAGCGGGGGGGCGGGAGACCCAGTACTTC
TRBD1 TRBJ2-3 - TRBV18 CASSPPTKGQGYTDTQYF TGTGCCAGCTCACCGCCTACGAAGGGACAGGGCTACACAGATACGCAGTATTTT
- TRBJ1-2 - TRBV7-9 CASSLAGTTAYGYTF TGTGCCAGCAGCTTGGCGGGCACCACGGCCTATGGCTACACCTTC
- TRBJ1-1 - TRBV2 CASSATGARTEAFF TGTGCCAGCAGTGCTACAGGAGCGCGCACTGAAGCTTTCTTT
- TRBJ1-2 - TRBV5-5 CASSFSGDYGYTF TGTGCCAGCAGCTTCAGCGGGGACTATGGCTACACCTTC
TRBD1 TRBJ2-7 - TRBV11-1 CASSPRRDRVHYEQYF TGTGCCAGCAGCCCCCGCCGCGACAGGGTCCACTACGAGCAGTACTTC
- TRBJ1-4 - TRBV29-1 CSVGRRGEKLFF TGCAGCGTGGGTCGTCGGGGAGAAAAACTGTTTTTT
- TRBJ2-2 - TRBV5-5 CASSLSRNTGELFF TGTGCCAGCAGCTTAAGCCGGAACACCGGGGAGCTGTTTTTT
TRBD1 TRBJ2-3 - TRBV4-3 CASSPGTATDTQYF TGCGCCAGCAGCCCCGGGACAGCCACAGATACGCAGTATTTT
- TRBJ1-4 - TRBV4-1 CASSQSNQGLDEKLFF TGCGCCAGCAGCCAAAGTAATCAGGGGTTGGATGAAAAACTGTTTTTT
- TRBJ2-7 - TRBV5-1 CASSRTGSSYEQYF TGCGCCAGCAGCAGGACTGGGAGCTCCTACGAGCAGTACTTC
- TRBJ1-2 - TRBV21-1 CASSTPPGEFGRGANYGYTF -
TRBD2 TRBJ2-3 - TRBV3-1/TRBV3-2 CASSQVIAGGGDTQYF TGTGCCAGCAGCCAAGTAATAGCGGGGGGAGGGGATACGCAGTATTTT
TRBD1 TRBJ1-5 - TRBV9 CASSGGQGANQPQHF TGTGCCAGCAGCGGGGGACAGGGTGCAAATCAGCCCCAGCATTTT
- TRBJ2-3 - TRBV2 CASRPAGTSGRGQYF TGTGCCAGCAGACCAGCCGGGACATCGGGTCGAGGGCAGTATTTT
- TRBJ2-7 - TRBV3-1/TRBV3-2 CASSQVPLLAYEQYF TGTGCCAGCAGCCAAGTTCCTCTCCTTGCCTACGAGCAGTACTTC
TRBD1 TRBJ1-2 - TRBV6-2/TRBV6-3 CASSLSGGANGYTF TGTGCCAGCAGTTTATCAGGGGGCGCGAATGGCTACACCTTC
- TRBJ2-3 - TRBV6-1 CASSGDAGAPSGDTQYF TGTGCCAGCAGTGGGGATGCAGGGGCCCCTTCGGGAGATACGCAGTATTTT
TRBD1 TRBJ1-2 - TRBV28 CASSLPGQINGYTF TGTGCCAGCAGTTTACCGGGACAGATTAATGGCTACACCTTC
TRBD2 TRBJ2-7 once TRBV4-2 CASSQPGLANYEQYF TGTGCCAGCAGCCAACCCGGACTAGCCAACTACGAGCAGTACTTC
- TRBJ1-2 - TRBV29-1 CSVPIMTGWNYGYTF TGCAGCGTACCCATAATGACAGGTTGGAACTATGGCTACACCTTC
- TRBJ2-2 - TRBV5-1 CASSTDTLANTGELFF TGCGCCAGCAGCACCGACACCCTCGCGAACACCGGGGAGCTGTTTTTT
- TRBJ1-4 few TRBV12-5 CASGFGAPGDEKLFF TGTGCTAGTGGTTTCGGGGCCCCAGGGGATGAAAAACTGTTTTTT
TRBD1 TRBJ1-1 once TRBV30 CAWNLVDRGSGNTEAFF TGTGCCTGGAATCTCGTGGACAGGGGTTCTGGGAACACTGAAGCTTTCTTT
- TRBJ1-5 - TRBV7-9 CASSSGGNQPQHF TGTGCCAGCAGCTCGGGCGGGAATCAGCCCCAGCATTTT
TRBD1 TRBJ2-7 - TRBV11-2 CASSPGTEAYEQYF TGTGCCAGCAGCCCCGGGACAGAAGCCTACGAGCAGTACTTC
TRBD1 TRBJ1-1 - TRBV6-5 CASTRDRVGNTEAFF TGTGCCAGCACCCGGGACAGGGTTGGTAACACTGAAGCTTTCTTT
- TRBJ1-2 - TRBV4-2 CASSQEHSGVYGYTF TGTGCCAGCAGCCAAGAACATTCGGGAGTTTACGGCTACACCTTC
TRBD1 TRBJ2-7 - TRBV15 CATNSQGANYEQYF TGTGCCACCAACAGCCAGGGGGCGAATTACGAGCAGTACTTC
- TRBJ1-2 - TRBV6-5 CASSYGPYGHVGGYTF TGTGCCAGCAGTTACGGTCCCTACGGACACGTTGGAGGCTACACCTTC
TRBD1 TRBJ1-2 - TRBV5-4 CASSSLRTGIGYTF TGTGCCAGCAGCTCTCTCCGGACAGGGATAGGCTACACCTTC
- TRBJ1-2 few TRBV7-2 CASNPGSAYGYTF TGTGCCAGCAACCCAGGATCCGCGTATGGCTACACCTTC
TRBD1 TRBJ2-1 - TRBV9 CASSFWDSPYNEQFF TGTGCCAGCAGCTTCTGGGACAGTCCCTACAATGAGCAGTTCTTC
TRBD1 TRBJ2-7 - TRBV6-5 CASSYGTGAYEQYF TGTGCCAGCAGTTATGGGACAGGGGCCTACGAGCAGTACTTC
- TRBJ2-5 - TRBV5-1 CASSLDGGSRETQYF TGCGCCAGCAGCTTGGATGGGGGGTCTCGGGAGACCCAGTACTTC
TRBD2 TRBJ2-1 - TRBV5-5 CASSLETSGRSNEQFF TGTGCCAGCAGCTTGGAGACTAGCGGTCGCTCCAATGAGCAGTTCTTC
- TRBJ1-1 - TRBV27 CASSLVAQGNTEAFF TGTGCCAGCAGTTTAGTAGCACAGGGGAACACTGAAGCTTTCTTT
- TRBJ1-5 - TRBV18 CASSPGGNQPQHF TGTGCCAGCTCACCTGGGGGGAATCAGCCCCAGCATTTT